The 11 T cell receptor beta chains given below trace back to one sample, sequenced in a study of blood T cell repertoires in COVID-19. The data were produced by immunoSEQ multiplex PCR, yet TCRdb's version contains in-frame clones alone and is incomplete. The profile covers approximately 90,000 clones, with around four fifths appearing a single time and approximately 34% taken by the ten largest. Sequencing was performed on peripheral blood. The receptors stem from a woman aged 80 or over with active or convalescent COVID-19.

On this clone itself: A read error may produce the germline difference seen at one junction end. The rearrangement uses TRBV2 and TRBJ2-3; 11 nucleotides match TRBD2. Germline lookup yields CDR1 SNHLY and CDR2 FYNNEI. The CDR3 extends over 13 amino acids. The CDR3 sequence: CASSEVGSGGGNF. For the CDR3, the DNA is TGTGCCAGCAGTGAAGTGGGTAGCGGGGGGGGAAATTTT. Based on the CDR3 plus reference TRBV2 and TRBJ2-3, the full variable domain is EPEVTQTPSHQVTQMGQEVILRCVPISNHLYFYWYRQILGQKVEFLVSFYNNEISEKSEIFDDQFSVERPDGSNFTLKIRSTKLEDSAMYFCASSEVGSGGGNFGPGTRLTVL.

The V and J genes are TRBV12-5 and TRBJ1-4; D gene uncertain. From germline, CDR1 is LGHNT and CDR2 FRNRAP. The CDR3 length is 16 residues. V was clipped by 3 bases and J by 0 bases, with 11 bases between them. This chain's CDR3 is CASGLARPATNEKLFF. DNA of the CDR3: TGTGCTAGTGGTTTAGCCAGGCCCGCAACTAATGAAAAACTGTTTTTT.

The rearrangement uses TRBV28 and TRBJ1-2; tentative D call: TRBD1 (6 bases). Germline-derived CDR1 and CDR2 are MDHEN and SYDVKM. The CDR3 spans 14 residues. Trimming cost V 4 bases and J 5 bases, with 14 bases left between them. The CDR3 sequence: CASSSPGQAYGYTF. CDR3 nucleotide sequence: TGTGCCAGCAGTTCTCCGGGACAAGCGTATGGCTACACCTTC.

The V call is TRBV7-2, the J call TRBJ2-2; D possibly corresponds to TRBD2 (5 bases). Trimming took 3 bases from V and 6 from J, leaving 14 bases between them. CDR1 is SGHTA, CDR2 FQGNSA, per germline. CDR3 length: 15 amino acids. CDR3 sequence: CASSFVRTPPGELFF. The DNA of the CDR3 is TGTGCCAGCAGCTTCGTTAGGACTCCCCCCGGGGAGCTGTTTTTT. The entire variable domain, with the rest obtained from reference TRBV7-2 and TRBJ2-2, is as follows: GAGVSQSPSNKVTEKGKDVELRCDPISGHTALYWYRQSLGQGLEFLIYFQGNSAPDKSGLPSDRFSAERTGGSVSTLTIQRTQQEDSAVYLCASSFVRTPPGELFFGEGSRLTVL.

This clone was detected only once. V is TRBV28 and J is TRBJ2-7; possibly TRBD2 for D (6 bases). This CDR3 contains 14 residues. Per germline, CDR1 MDHEN and CDR2 SYDVKM. V was pared by 7 bases and J by 4 bases, with 17 bases between. CDR3 DNA: TGTGCCAGCACCTCGAGCCTAGCGCCTTACGAGCAGTACTTC. Translated: CASTSSLAPYEQYF.

The V call is TRBV15, the J call TRBJ2-5, with unresolved D. Germline values: CDR1 LNHNV, CDR2 YYDKDF (reference sequence). V gave up 0 bases and J gave up 2 bases, with 4 bases separating them. The CDR3 is made up of 13 amino acids. The CDR3 reads CATSRELQETQYF. CDR3 DNA: TGTGCCACCAGCAGAGAGTTACAAGAGACCCAGTACTTC.

The rearrangement joins TRBV10-3 to TRBJ1-1; D gene ambiguous. The CDR3 consists of 14 residues. The V end lost 7 bases, the J end lost 1 base, and 13 bases lay between the germline ends. CDR1 is ENHRY, CDR2 SYGVKD, per germline. CDR3 bases: TGTGCCATCAACGTGGGAGGATGGAACACTGAAGCTTTCTTT. Protein: CAINVGGWNTEAFF.

The V gene is TRBV5-1, the J gene TRBJ1-2, with D hard to call. The germline V gene has CDR1 SGHRS and CDR2 YFSETQ. V shed 4 bases and J shed 10 bases, with 14 bases lying between them. The CDR3 totals 12 residues. In DNA form, the CDR3 reads TGCGCCAGCAGCCCAAGTGGCAGTCCCTACACCTTC. Its protein is CASSPSGSPYTF.

This sequence joins TRBV7-8 and TRBJ2-5; 13 bases match TRBD2. This CDR3 has 19 amino acids. V shed 1 base and J 1 base; nucleotides not matched to a gene: 9. Germline-derived CDR1 and CDR2 are SGHVS and FQNEAQ. The CDR3 DNA reads as TGTGCCAGCAGCTTAGTTTGGACTAGCGGGAGAGGGGGCCAAGAGACCCAGTACTTC. It yields the protein CASSLVWTSGRGGQETQYF.

The V and J genes are TRBV4-3 and TRBJ2-4, with 8 positions matching TRBD1. The CDR3 contains 15 residues. With 6 bases clipped from V and 0 bases from J, the junction kept 4 bases outside the gene matches. Germline V gene lookup returns CDR1 LGHNA and CDR2 YSLEER. The CDR3 DNA sequence: TGCGCCAGCAGTCGACAGGGGTTAGCCAAAAACATTCAGTACTTC. It is translated as CASSRQGLAKNIQYF.

The genes are TRBV6-4 and TRBJ2-1; 8 positions match TRBD2. V dropped 4 bases and J dropped 4; count of bases not matched to a gene: 6. From germline, CDR1 is MRHNA and CDR2 SNTAGT. CDR3 length: 15 residues. CDR3 amino acids: CASSVGPGGYNEQFF. DNA of the CDR3: TGTGCCAGCAGTGTCGGTCCGGGAGGGTACAATGAGCAGTTCTTC.